The rows below give T cell receptor beta chains drawn from one sample of a study of blood T cell repertoires in COVID-19. Sequencing was performed with immunoSEQ multiplex PCR; in TCRdb, only in-frame clones are kept and a portion is missing. The sample carries 250,000 to 350,000 clones, about 87% recorded once. The sequencing input was peripheral blood. All receptors come from a woman aged 50 to 60 who had recovered from COVID-19. CDR3s include the opening cysteine and the closing phenylalanine or tryptophan. A D gene is named only where the DNA matches it firmly. Clone size, where shown, is once, few, many, or a class for clones that have expanded.

J: TRBJ2-7
V: TRBV19
size: .
D: .
DNA: TGTGCCAGTAGCCGCGGCTACGAGCAGTACTTC
CDR3: CASSRGYEQYF

J: TRBJ1-5
V: TRBV28
size: .
D: .
DNA: TGTGCCAGCAACGCTGGGGGGGGCGTTCAGCCCCAGCATTTT
CDR3: CASNAGGGVQPQHF

J: TRBJ1-5
V: TRBV19
size: .
D: .
DNA: TGTGCCAGTAGTACGAGGGCAGGTGTTAGCAATCAGCCCCAGCATTTT
CDR3: CASSTRAGVSNQPQHF

J: TRBJ1-1
V: TRBV30
size: few
D: .
DNA: TGTGCCTGGAGTGTACGGGGAAGGGCTGAAGCTTTCTTT
CDR3: CAWSVRGRAEAFF

J: TRBJ2-2
V: TRBV9
size: .
D: .
DNA: TGTGCCAGCAGCGTAGCTGGAGGGTTGGAGGCCGGGGAGCTGTTTTTT
CDR3: CASSVAGGLEAGELFF

J: TRBJ1-5
V: TRBV6-6
size: .
D: TRBD1
DNA: TGTGCCAGCAGCCCCACAGGGGGCGATTATCAGCCCCAGCATTTT
CDR3: CASSPTGGDYQPQHF

J: TRBJ1-2
V: TRBV3-1/TRBV3-2
size: .
D: .
DNA: TGTGCCAGCAGCCAAGAGGGCAGCTATGGCTACACCTTC
CDR3: CASSQEGSYGYTF

J: TRBJ2-5
V: TRBV7-2
size: .
D: .
DNA: TGTGCCAGCAGCTTTGGACAAAGGCAAGAGACCCAGTACTTC
CDR3: CASSFGQRQETQYF

J: TRBJ2-5
V: TRBV7-2
size: once
D: .
DNA: TGTGCCAGCAGCTTAGAGGGGGGGAGGCTAGAGACCCAGTACTTC
CDR3: CASSLEGGRLETQYF

J: TRBJ2-2
V: TRBV6-6
size: once
D: .
DNA: TGTGCCAGCAGTTACCCAAAGGGGGAGGGCCACGGGGAGCTGTTTTTT
CDR3: CASSYPKGEGHGELFF

J: TRBJ2-7
V: TRBV9
size: .
D: TRBD1
DNA: TGTGCCAGCAGCGCAGGGACAGGGCTCGAGCAGTACTTC
CDR3: CASSAGTGLEQYF

J: TRBJ2-2
V: TRBV7-3
size: .
D: .
DNA: TGTGCCAGCAGCTTAAGCGCCTTTAACACCGGGGAGCTGTTTTTT
CDR3: CASSLSAFNTGELFF

J: TRBJ1-5
V: TRBV5-6
size: once
D: .
DNA: TGTGCCAGCAGCTTACTATCTCAGCCCCAGCATTTT
CDR3: CASSLLSQPQHF

J: TRBJ1-5
V: TRBV20-1
size: .
D: .
DNA: TGCAGTGCTAGTCGGGGGGCTCGCAATCAGCCCCAGCATTTT
CDR3: CSASRGARNQPQHF

J: TRBJ1-2
V: TRBV6-2/TRBV6-3
size: once
D: .
DNA: TGTGCCAGCAGCCCACCAGGCGTTGGCTACACCTTC
CDR3: CASSPPGVGYTF

J: TRBJ1-6
V: TRBV9
size: .
D: .
DNA: TGTGCCAGCAGCCCCATGGTCGGAGGGGAATATTCACCCCTCCACTTT
CDR3: CASSPMVGGEYSPLHF

J: TRBJ2-2
V: TRBV10-3
size: .
D: TRBD1
DNA: TGTGCCATCAGTGGAACAGGGGGTTACGGGGAGCTGTTTTTT
CDR3: CAISGTGGYGELFF

J: TRBJ1-1
V: TRBV5-4
size: once
D: .
DNA: TGTGCCAGCAGCTTTACAGGGAACACTGAAGCTTTCTTT
CDR3: CASSFTGNTEAFF

J: TRBJ2-6
V: TRBV6-1
size: .
D: .
DNA: TGTGCCAGCAGTGAATCGCGGGTCATCCCCAACGTCCTGACTTTC
CDR3: CASSESRVIPNVLTF

J: TRBJ2-7
V: TRBV27
size: .
D: .
DNA: TGTGCCAGCAGTTTATCTGGAGAAGGGGGCGAGCAGTACTTC
CDR3: CASSLSGEGGEQYF

J: TRBJ1-3
V: TRBV7-2
size: .
D: .
DNA: TGTGCCAGCAGCCCCCGGGGATCTGGAAACACCATATATTTT
CDR3: CASSPRGSGNTIYF

J: TRBJ2-3
V: TRBV5-1
size: .
D: TRBD2
DNA: TGCGCCAGCAGCTTGGTGGCGGGAGGGCCTAAAGATACGCAGTATTTT
CDR3: CASSLVAGGPKDTQYF

J: TRBJ1-4
V: TRBV5-6
size: few
D: .
DNA: TGTGCCAGCAGCTTGCGGGACTGGGATGAAAAACTGTTTTTT
CDR3: CASSLRDWDEKLFF

J: TRBJ2-1
V: TRBV5-1
size: .
D: .
DNA: TGCGCCAGCAGCCCGGCGGGGAGCCCCTACCACAATGAGCAGTTCTTC
CDR3: CASSPAGSPYHNEQFF

J: TRBJ2-7
V: TRBV11-3
size: few
D: TRBD2
DNA: TGTGCCAGCAGTCCCGGACTAGCGGGAGTATACGAGCAGTACTTC
CDR3: CASSPGLAGVYEQYF

J: TRBJ2-3
V: TRBV6-6
size: .
D: TRBD2
DNA: TGTGCCACCAAGTTAGCGGGGAGCACAGATACGCAGTATTTT
CDR3: CATKLAGSTDTQYF

J: TRBJ1-3
V: TRBV6-1
size: few
D: .
DNA: TGTGCCAGCAGTGAAGCAAAGGGGCTAGGAAACACCATATATTTT
CDR3: CASSEAKGLGNTIYF

J: TRBJ1-1
V: TRBV2
size: few
D: TRBD1
DNA: TGTGCCAGCAGTGAACGCACAGGGGGAACTGAAGCTTTCTTT
CDR3: CASSERTGGTEAFF

J: TRBJ1-4
V: TRBV7-2
size: few
D: TRBD1
DNA: TGTGCCAGCAGCTCACTTACGGACAGGGGTCATGAAAAACTGTTTTTT
CDR3: CASSSLTDRGHEKLFF

J: TRBJ2-3
V: TRBV7-2
size: .
D: TRBD2
DNA: TGTGCCAGCAGCCTCACTAGCGGGAGTGGAGATACGCAGTATTTT
CDR3: CASSLTSGSGDTQYF

J: TRBJ2-3
V: TRBV28
size: .
D: TRBD2
DNA: TGTGCCAGCAGTTTACCCAGCGGGAGGGCCCTTACAGATACGCAGTATTTT
CDR3: CASSLPSGRALTDTQYF

J: TRBJ2-1
V: TRBV7-9
size: .
D: .
DNA: TGTGCCAGCAGCTTCGGGACATTGGAGTTCTTC
CDR3: CASSFGTLEFF

J: TRBJ2-1
V: TRBV28
size: .
D: TRBD2
DNA: TGTGCCAGCATACCGGGGGGAGGCTACAATGAGCAGTTCTTC
CDR3: CASIPGGGYNEQFF

J: TRBJ2-1
V: TRBV7-2
size: .
D: .
DNA: TGTGCCAGCAGCTTAGAACGACTAGTAGGTGAGCAGTTCTTC
CDR3: CASSLERLVGEQFF

J: TRBJ2-7
V: TRBV5-6
size: .
D: .
DNA: TGTGCCAGCACCAGGGGCTCCTACGAGCAGTACTTC
CDR3: CASTRGSYEQYF

J: TRBJ2-3
V: TRBV5-1
size: .
D: TRBD2
DNA: TGCGCCAGCAGCCCTAGCGGGGGGGGAGATACGCAGTATTTT
CDR3: CASSPSGGGDTQYF

J: TRBJ1-1
V: TRBV11-2
size: few
D: TRBD1
DNA: TGTGCCAGCAGCTACGAGGGGGCTTCGTACACTGAAGCTTTCTTT
CDR3: CASSYEGASYTEAFF

J: TRBJ2-6
V: TRBV12-3/TRBV12-4
size: .
D: .
DNA: TGTGCCAGCACCATCACTGGGGCCAACGTCCTGACTTTC
CDR3: CASTITGANVLTF

J: TRBJ2-3
V: TRBV11-2
size: .
D: .
DNA: TGTGCCAGCAGCTTAAGTCTAGCCGCGCCGGAGTCGCAGTATTTT
CDR3: CASSLSLAAPESQYF

J: TRBJ2-7
V: TRBV4-3
size: .
D: .
DNA: TGCGCCAGCAGCCAAGAGAACACCCCGAACGAGCAGTACTTC
CDR3: CASSQENTPNEQYF

J: TRBJ2-5
V: TRBV27
size: .
D: .
DNA: TGTGCCAGCAGTTTGAATGCGGAGACCCAGTACTTC
CDR3: CASSLNAETQYF

J: TRBJ2-3
V: TRBV5-4
size: .
D: TRBD2
DNA: TGTGCCAGCAGCGGCGGGGCTAGCGGGGGGCCAAGGGACGATACGCAGTATTTT
CDR3: CASSGGASGGPRDDTQYF

J: TRBJ2-2
V: TRBV9
size: .
D: TRBD2
DNA: TGTGCCAGCGGACTAGCGGGGGGGCCTAGCGGGGAGCTGTTTTTT
CDR3: CASGLAGGPSGELFF

J: TRBJ1-2
V: TRBV10-3
size: .
D: .
DNA: TGTGCCATCAGTGAGGGACAGCCTTATGGCTACACCTTC
CDR3: CAISEGQPYGYTF

J: TRBJ2-1
V: TRBV5-4
size: .
D: .
DNA: TGTGCCAGCAGCGGCTTAGGAGTCAGCTCCTACAATGAGCAGTTCTTC
CDR3: CASSGLGVSSYNEQFF

J: TRBJ2-5
V: TRBV18
size: .
D: TRBD2
DNA: TGTGCCAGCTCACCCCTCCGAGCGGGGGGAGGGCAAGAGACCCAGTACTTC
CDR3: CASSPLRAGGGQETQYF

J: TRBJ1-1
V: TRBV3-1/TRBV3-2
size: .
D: .
DNA: TGTGCCAGCAGCCTCATAAATCGGGGGAACACTGAAGCTTTCTTT
CDR3: CASSLINRGNTEAFF